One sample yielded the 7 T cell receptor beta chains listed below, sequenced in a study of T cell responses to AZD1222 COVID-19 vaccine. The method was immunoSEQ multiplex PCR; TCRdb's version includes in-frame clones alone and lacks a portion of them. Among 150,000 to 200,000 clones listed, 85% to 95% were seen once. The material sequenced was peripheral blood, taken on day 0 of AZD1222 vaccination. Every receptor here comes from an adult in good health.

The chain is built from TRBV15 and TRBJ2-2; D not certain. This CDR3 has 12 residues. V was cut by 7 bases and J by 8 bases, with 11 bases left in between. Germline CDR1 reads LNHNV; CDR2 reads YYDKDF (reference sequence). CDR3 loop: CATMSGPGELFF. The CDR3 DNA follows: TGTGCCACCATGTCCGGGCCAGGGGAGCTGTTTTTT.

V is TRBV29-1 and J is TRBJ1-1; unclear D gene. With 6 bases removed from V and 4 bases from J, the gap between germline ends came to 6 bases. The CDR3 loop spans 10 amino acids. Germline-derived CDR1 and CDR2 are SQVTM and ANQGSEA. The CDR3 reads CSVRVTEAFF. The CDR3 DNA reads TGCAGCGTCCGGGTCACTGAAGCTTTCTTT.

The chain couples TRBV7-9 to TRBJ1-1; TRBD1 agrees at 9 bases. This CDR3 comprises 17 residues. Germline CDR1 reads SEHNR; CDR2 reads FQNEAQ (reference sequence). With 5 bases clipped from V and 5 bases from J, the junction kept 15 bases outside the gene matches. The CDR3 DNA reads TGTGCCAGCAGCCCCGCCCACCGGGACAGGGAGGGGACTGAAGCTTTCTTT. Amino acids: CASSPAHRDREGTEAFF.

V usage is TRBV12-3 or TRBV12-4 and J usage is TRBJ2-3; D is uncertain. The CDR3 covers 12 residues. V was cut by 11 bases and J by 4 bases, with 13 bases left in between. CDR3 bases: TGTGCCGTCGCTTCCCCGCCAGATACGCAGTATTTT. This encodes CAVASPPDTQYF.

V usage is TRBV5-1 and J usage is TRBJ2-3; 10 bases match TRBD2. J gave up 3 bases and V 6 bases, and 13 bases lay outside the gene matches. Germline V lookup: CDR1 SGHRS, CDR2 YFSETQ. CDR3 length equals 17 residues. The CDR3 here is CASTFLASGRVTDTQYF. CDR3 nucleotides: TGCGCCAGCACCTTCCTAGCAAGCGGGAGGGTGACAGATACGCAGTATTTT.

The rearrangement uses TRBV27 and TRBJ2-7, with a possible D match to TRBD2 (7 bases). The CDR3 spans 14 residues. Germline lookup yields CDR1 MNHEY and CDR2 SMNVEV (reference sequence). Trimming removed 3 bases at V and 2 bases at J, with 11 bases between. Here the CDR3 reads CASSLGRGAYEQYF. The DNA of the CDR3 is TGTGCCAGCAGTTTGGGGAGGGGGGCCTACGAGCAGTACTTC.

This CDR3 reads CASSQVGTWGTTDNEQFF. CDR3 bases: TGTGCCAGCAGCCAAGTGGGAACCTGGGGGACTACTGACAATGAGCAGTTCTTC. This chain connects TRBV14 to TRBJ2-1; 7 nucleotides match TRBD2. CDR3 length: 18 amino acids. The germline CDR1 and CDR2 sequences are SGHDN and FVKESK. Trimming cost V 1 base and J 5 bases; bases outside gene matches: 14.